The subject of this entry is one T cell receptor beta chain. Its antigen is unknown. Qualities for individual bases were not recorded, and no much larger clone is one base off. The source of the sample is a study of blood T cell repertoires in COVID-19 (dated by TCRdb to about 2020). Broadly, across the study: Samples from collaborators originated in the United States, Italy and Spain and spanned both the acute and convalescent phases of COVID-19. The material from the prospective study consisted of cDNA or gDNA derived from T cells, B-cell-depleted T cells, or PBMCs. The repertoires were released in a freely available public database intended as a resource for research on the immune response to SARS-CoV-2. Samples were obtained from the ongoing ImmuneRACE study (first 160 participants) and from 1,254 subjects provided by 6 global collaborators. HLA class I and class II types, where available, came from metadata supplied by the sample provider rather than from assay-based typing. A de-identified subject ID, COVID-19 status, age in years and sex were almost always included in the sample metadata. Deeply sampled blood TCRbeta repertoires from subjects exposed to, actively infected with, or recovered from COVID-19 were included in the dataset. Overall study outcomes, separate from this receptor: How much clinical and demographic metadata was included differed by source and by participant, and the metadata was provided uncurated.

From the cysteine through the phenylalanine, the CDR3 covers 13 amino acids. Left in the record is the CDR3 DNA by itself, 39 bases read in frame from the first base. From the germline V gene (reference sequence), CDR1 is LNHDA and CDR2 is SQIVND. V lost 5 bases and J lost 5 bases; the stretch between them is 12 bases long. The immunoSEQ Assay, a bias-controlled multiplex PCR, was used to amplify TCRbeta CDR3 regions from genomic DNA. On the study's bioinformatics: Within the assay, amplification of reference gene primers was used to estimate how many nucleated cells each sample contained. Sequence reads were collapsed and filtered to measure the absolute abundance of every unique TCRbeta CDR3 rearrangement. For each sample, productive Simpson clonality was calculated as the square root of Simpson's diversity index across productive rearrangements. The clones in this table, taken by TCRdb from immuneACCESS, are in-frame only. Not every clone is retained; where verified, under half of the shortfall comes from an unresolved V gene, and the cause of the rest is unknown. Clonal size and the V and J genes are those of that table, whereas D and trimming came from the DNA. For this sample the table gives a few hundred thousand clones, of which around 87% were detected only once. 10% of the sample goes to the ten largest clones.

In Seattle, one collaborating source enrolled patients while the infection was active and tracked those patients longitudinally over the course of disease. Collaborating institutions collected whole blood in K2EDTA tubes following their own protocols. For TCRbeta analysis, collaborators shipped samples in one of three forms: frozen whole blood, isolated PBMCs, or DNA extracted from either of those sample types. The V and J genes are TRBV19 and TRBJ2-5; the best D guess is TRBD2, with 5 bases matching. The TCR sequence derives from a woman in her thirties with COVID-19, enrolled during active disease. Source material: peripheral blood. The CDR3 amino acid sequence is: CASSGSLPETQYF. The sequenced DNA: TGTGCCAGTAGTGGGAGCCTCCCGGAGACCCAGTACTTC.